This is a list of T cell receptor beta chains from one sample in a study of blood T cell repertoires in COVID-19. TCRdb's table, derived via immunoSEQ multiplex PCR, lists solely in-frame clones and lacks some. The table lists 500,000 or so clones, approximately 86% of them singletons. Sequencing was done on a sample of PBMCs or T cells enriched from blood (not recorded which). The origin of the receptors is a woman in her late teens or twenties who had recovered from COVID-19. The CDR3 runs from the conserved cysteine through the conserved F or W. D genes are given only for firm matches. Not every row has a clone size; where given, it reads once, few, many or a size class.

TRBJ2-6 | TRBD2 | TRBV2 | few | TGTGCCAGCGGGGGGGACTCCCACTCTGGGGCCAACGTCCTGACTTTC | CASGGDSHSGANVLTF
TRBJ1-1 | . | TRBV2 | . | TGTGCCAGCAGCCTTCGGGGCACTGAAGCTTTCTTT | CASSLRGTEAFF
TRBJ2-7 | . | TRBV2 | . | TGTGCCAGCAGCTACCGGGTCCCTTCGAACGAGCAGTACTTC | CASSYRVPSNEQYF
TRBJ2-7 | . | TRBV4-1 | . | TGCGCCAGCAGCCAAGTAGTAACAGAATCCTACGAGCAGTACTTC | CASSQVVTESYEQYF
TRBJ2-3 | . | TRBV6-2/TRBV6-3 | . | TGTGCCAGCAGTTCGAGCACAGATACGCAGTATTTT | CASSSSTDTQYF
TRBJ2-7 | . | TRBV28 | . | TGTGTCTGTCGGGGAGCGGGCGAGCAGTACTTC | CVCRGAGEQYF
TRBJ2-5 | TRBD1 | TRBV20-1 | . | TGCAGTGCTAGTGATCACAGGGGCCAAGAGACCCAGTACTTC | CSASDHRGQETQYF
TRBJ2-7 | TRBD1 | TRBV3-1/TRBV3-2 | . | TGTGCCAGCAGCCGGGACAGGGGGCGTGCGACCGTCGGCGAGCAGTACTTC | CASSRDRGRATVGEQYF
TRBJ2-1 | TRBD1 | TRBV6-5 | . | TGTGCCAGCAGTTATACAGGCAGGGGGAATGAGCAGTTCTTC | CASSYTGRGNEQFF
TRBJ1-1 | . | TRBV7-3 | . | TGTGCCAGTTCCCAGGGGAGCACTGAAGCTTTCTTT | CASSQGSTEAFF
TRBJ1-2 | . | TRBV5-6 | . | TGTGCCAGCACTCCGGGGACTAACTATGGCTACACCTTC | CASTPGTNYGYTF
TRBJ1-1 | TRBD1 | TRBV19 | . | TGTGCCAGTAGTATGGGGACAGCAAGTGAAGCTTTCTTT | CASSMGTASEAFF
TRBJ2-3 | TRBD1 | TRBV7-2 | . | TGTGCCAGCAGCTTAAGAGGCCAGGGGGCGGATACGCAGTATTTT | CASSLRGQGADTQYF
TRBJ2-1 | TRBD2 | TRBV5-1 | . | TGCGCCAGCAGCCCCGGGACTAGCGGGGAATATGAGCAGTTCTTC | CASSPGTSGEYEQFF
TRBJ2-3 | TRBD2 | TRBV3-1/TRBV3-2 | . | TGTGCCAGCAGCCAAAACCCGGGGGGGGGATCAGATACGCAGTATTTT | CASSQNPGGGSDTQYF
TRBJ1-2 | TRBD1 | TRBV28 | . | TGTGCCAGCAGTTCCTCAGGGGGGCTCAACTATGGCTACACCTTC | CASSSSGGLNYGYTF
TRBJ2-3 | TRBD2 | TRBV6-6 | once | TGTGCCAGCAGACCGGGACGCGGGGGGGATACGCAGTATTTT | CASRPGRGGDTQYF
TRBJ2-5 | . | TRBV6-5 | . | TGTGCCAGCAGTCCCTTCAACGGGGAAGAGACCCAGTACTTC | CASSPFNGEETQYF
TRBJ1-1 | TRBD1 | TRBV5-4 | . | TGTGCCAGCAGCTCCAAAGGGGACAGGGTTACTGAAGCTTTCTTT | CASSSKGDRVTEAFF
TRBJ2-1 | . | TRBV18 | once | TGTGCCAGCTCACCCCTCAGGGGACCCTACAATGAGCAGTTCTTC | CASSPLRGPYNEQFF
TRBJ2-2 | . | TRBV6-4 | . | TGTGCCAGCAGCGAAGAGGACACCGGGGAGCTGTTTTTT | CASSEEDTGELFF
TRBJ1-2 | . | TRBV5-6 | . | TGTGCCAGCAGCTTTAGGGACTCCTATGGCTACACCTTC | CASSFRDSYGYTF
TRBJ1-4 | TRBD1 | TRBV28 | few | TGTGCCAGCTCTGGAAGGGGACAGCAAAATGAAAAACTGTTTTTT | CASSGRGQQNEKLFF
TRBJ2-3 | . | TRBV5-4 | . | TGTGCCAGCAGCTTGGGAGGGCTAGCTATGGGCACAGATACGCAGTATTTT | CASSLGGLAMGTDTQYF
TRBJ1-6 | . | TRBV7-2 | . | TGTGCCAGCAGCCTAGGAGGATCACCCCTCCACTTT | CASSLGGSPLHF
TRBJ1-1 | TRBD1 | TRBV7-2 | . | TGTGCCAGCAGCCTAACCAAGGGGGCGAGTGAAGCTTTCTTT | CASSLTKGASEAFF
TRBJ2-3 | . | TRBV6-5 | . | TGTGCCAGCAATATCCAGGGTACGCAGTATTTT | CASNIQGTQYF
TRBJ1-1 | . | TRBV5-1 | . | TGCGCCAGCAGCTTCGAAGGGGACACTGAAGCTTTCTTT | CASSFEGDTEAFF
TRBJ1-2 | . | TRBV6-5 | . | TGTGCCAGCAGTTACTCTCCTCGAGTGTTGGGCTACACCTTC | CASSYSPRVLGYTF
TRBJ1-2 | . | TRBV5-1 | . | TGCGCCAGCTCTCGGGGAAAGGACTATGGCTACACCTTC | CASSRGKDYGYTF
TRBJ2-2 | . | TRBV10-1 | . | TGCGCCAGCAGTGAGTCGGGGGACACTGGCACCGGGGAGCTGTTTTTT | CASSESGDTGTGELFF
TRBJ1-4 | . | TRBV21-1 | . | TGTGCCAGCAGCAAAGTTCCAAGAGGGACAGAAGCTGCAACTAATGAAAAACTGTTTTTT | CASSKVPRGTEAATNEKLFF
TRBJ2-3 | . | TRBV19 | . | TGTGCCAGTAGCCGAGAGAGGGGCACAGATACGCAGTATTTT | CASSRERGTDTQYF